This is a list of T cell receptor beta chains from one sample in a study of regulatory T cells in long-lasting Graves disease. TCRdb re-analysed the multiplex PCR reads in MiXCR, keeping a single row per CDR3 protein. Among 420,000 or so distinct CDR3 sequences listed, about a sixth were seen once. These data were also filed under a second study, of T cells in Graves' hyperthyroidism and ophthalmopathy.

The sequenced sample was peripheral blood mononuclear cells (PBMCs), obtained at new diagnosis, from a patient treated with antithyroid drugs. The receptors come from a woman between 18 and 30 years old with Graves disease. Each CDR3 is given with its conserved first and last residue. Fields, in order: clone size, J gene, D gene, CDR3 length, V gene, CDR3 DNA, CDR3 protein. A D gene is named only where the DNA matches it firmly. The listing skips clone size in some rows; elsewhere it reads once, few, many or a size class.

>NA|TRBJ2-1|TRBD1|17|TRBV29-1
TGCAGCGTTGACGTTGAGTTAGACAGGGCATCCTACAATGAGCAGTTCTTC
CSVDVELDRASYNEQFF
>many|TRBJ1-5|TRBD1|16|TRBV28
TGTGCCAGCAGTTTCCGGGACAGGGGGCATAGTCAGCCCCAGCATTTT
CASSFRDRGHSQPQHF
>many|TRBJ2-5|TRBD2|13|TRBV28
TGTGCCAGCAGTTTTGCGGGGGAAGAGACCCAGTACTTC
CASSFAGEETQYF
>many|TRBJ2-1|TRBD2|16|TRBV7-8
TGTGCCAGCAGCTTAGGGAGTAGCGGGAGTTTCAATGAGCAGTTCTTC
CASSLGSSGSFNEQFF
>many|TRBJ2-5|TRBD2|19|TRBV15
TGTGCCACCAGCAGAGATATTACTAGCGGGACAGCAAGGGGAGAGACCCAGTACTTC
CATSRDITSGTARGETQYF
>few|TRBJ2-3|TRBD2|13|TRBV7-3
TGTGCCAGCAGCCCTATAGCGGGGGATACGCAGTATTTT
CASSPIAGDTQYF
>NA|TRBJ2-1|TRBD1|13|TRBV7-9
TGTGCCAGCAGCTTAACCCGGGACAGTGAGCAGTTCTTC
CASSLTRDSEQFF
>many|TRBJ1-3|NA|15|TRBV7-2
TGTGCCAGCAGCTTAAATTCAGCCCCAGGAAACACCATATATTTT
CASSLNSAPGNTIYF
>many|TRBJ1-1|NA|11|TRBV12-3/TRBV12-4
TGTGCCAGCAGTCAAGGCCACCGAACTTTCTTT
CASSQGHRTFF
>many|TRBJ2-3|TRBD2|15|TRBV27
TGTGCCAGCAGTTTTACAGCGGGAAGCCCAGATACGCAGTATTTT
CASSFTAGSPDTQYF
>few|TRBJ1-1|NA|16|TRBV18
TGTGCCAGCTCACCACTGGGTAGCTTGTATGACACTGAAGCTTTCTTT
CASSPLGSLYDTEAFF
>few|TRBJ2-5|TRBD1|14|TRBV6-2/TRBV6-3
TGTGCCAGCAGGGGACAGGGAAAACAAGAGACCCAGTACTTC
CASRGQGKQETQYF
>many|TRBJ1-1|TRBD1|14|TRBV7-6
TGTGCCAGCAGGTCGACAGGGACGAACACTGAAGCTTTCTTT
CASRSTGTNTEAFF
>NA|TRBJ2-2|NA|14|TRBV6-2/TRBV6-3
TGTGCCAGCACGCAGGGACTTTACACCGGGGAGCTGTTTTTT
CASTQGLYTGELFF
>NA|TRBJ1-1|NA|12|TRBV29-1
TGCAGCGTTGAAATACAACACACTGAAGCTTTCTTT
CSVEIQHTEAFF
>NA|TRBJ2-3|TRBD2|15|TRBV24-1
TGTGCCACCAGTGTCGCTAGCGGGAGCCCAGATACGCAGTATTTT
CATSVASGSPDTQYF
>NA|TRBJ2-7|NA|15|TRBV3-1
TGTGCCAGCAGCCCGTCTAGCGTGACCTCATACGAGCAGTACTTC
CASSPSSVTSYEQYF
>many|TRBJ2-7|NA|15|TRBV6-2/TRBV6-3
TGTGCCAGCAGTTACCGTTCCGCGGGGTTCAACGAGCAGTACTTC
CASSYRSAGFNEQYF
>NA|TRBJ1-4|NA|15|TRBV5-1
TGCGCCAGCAGCGCCCATGGGGGTGAAGGTGAAAAACTGTTTTTT
CASSAHGGEGEKLFF
>NA|TRBJ2-7|NA|15|TRBV11-2
TGTGCCAGCAGCTTAGAGCCGACAGTCTCCTACGAGCAGTACTTC
CASSLEPTVSYEQYF
>NA|TRBJ1-5|NA|13|TRBV7-2
TGTGCCAGCAGCTTATACGGTTTGGAGGCCCAGCATTTT
CASSLYGLEAQHF
>NA|TRBJ1-3|NA|16|TRBV7-9
TGTGCCAGCAGCTCATCCGCGGCCAGAGCTGGAAACACCATATATTTT
CASSSSAARAGNTIYF
>many|TRBJ1-6|NA|14|TRBV27
TGTGCCAGCAGTTGGACGGGGGGGGATTCACCCCTCCACTTT
CASSWTGGDSPLHF
>few|TRBJ2-7|NA|15|TRBV7-6
TGTGCCAGCAGCCCCTCCATTTCGAGCTCCTACGAGCAGTACTTC
CASSPSISSSYEQYF
>NA|TRBJ2-7|NA|15|TRBV4-1
TGCGCCAGCAGCCCACAAAGCGCTAGCGACCCCGAGCAGTACTTC
CASSPQSASDPEQYF
>NA|TRBJ1-1|NA|14|TRBV28
TGTGCCAGCAGTCTCCGGGGGGGGGACCGTGAAGCTTTCTTT
CASSLRGGDREAFF
>many|TRBJ2-4|NA|11|TRBV20-1
TGCAGTGCTAGCCAGTCGGCGTCCCTGTACTTC
CSASQSASLYF
>many|TRBJ2-2|NA|17|TRBV28
TGTGCCAGCAGCTTCCTTGGAGGGGGCGCAAGCACCGGGGAGCTGTTTTTT
CASSFLGGGASTGELFF